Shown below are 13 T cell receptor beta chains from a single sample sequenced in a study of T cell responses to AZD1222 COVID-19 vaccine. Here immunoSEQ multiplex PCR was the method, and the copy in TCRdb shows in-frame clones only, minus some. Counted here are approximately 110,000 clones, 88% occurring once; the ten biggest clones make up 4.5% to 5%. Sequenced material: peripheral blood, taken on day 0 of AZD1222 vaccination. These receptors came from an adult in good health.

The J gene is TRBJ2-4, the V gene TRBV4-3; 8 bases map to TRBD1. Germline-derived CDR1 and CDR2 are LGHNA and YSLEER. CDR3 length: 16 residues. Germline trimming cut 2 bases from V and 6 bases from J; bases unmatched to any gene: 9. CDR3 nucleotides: TGCGCCAGCAGCCAATCCCAAACCGGGACAGGAAACATTCAGTACTTC. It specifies CASSQSQTGTGNIQYF.

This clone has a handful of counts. The CDR3 sequence is CASSRTGGSGANVLTF. The CDR3 DNA reads TGTGCCAGCAGCCGGACAGGGGGCTCTGGGGCCAACGTCCTGACTTTC. The J gene is TRBJ2-6, the V gene TRBV4-2, with 10 bases matching TRBD1. The CDR3 length is 16 residues. V lost 4 bases to trimming and J lost 0 bases; unmatched junction nucleotides: 0. Germline V gives CDR1 LGHNA, CDR2 YNFKEQ.

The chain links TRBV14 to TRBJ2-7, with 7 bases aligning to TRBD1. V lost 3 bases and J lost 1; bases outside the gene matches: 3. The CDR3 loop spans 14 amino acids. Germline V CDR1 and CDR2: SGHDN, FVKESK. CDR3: CASSHWDSSYEQYF. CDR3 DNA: TGTGCCAGCAGCCACTGGGACAGTTCCTACGAGCAGTACTTC.

The CDR3 is CASSVTGTGNHGTQYF. CDR3 sequence (DNA): TGTGCCAGCAGCGTGACCGGGACAGGGAATCATGGGACCCAGTACTTC. The chain combines TRBV9 with TRBJ2-5; 9 bases map to TRBD1. With 2 bases clipped from V and 7 bases from J, the junction kept 12 bases outside the gene matches. The CDR3 is 16 residues long. Germline loops: CDR1 SGDLS, CDR2 YYNGEE. Full variable domain (remainder filled in from reference TRBV9 and TRBJ2-5): DSGVTQTPKHLITATGQRVTLRCSPRSGDLSVYWYQQSLDQGLQFLIQYYNGEERAKGNILERFSAQQFPDLHSELNLSSLELGDSALYFCASSVTGTGNHGTQYFGPGTRLLVL.

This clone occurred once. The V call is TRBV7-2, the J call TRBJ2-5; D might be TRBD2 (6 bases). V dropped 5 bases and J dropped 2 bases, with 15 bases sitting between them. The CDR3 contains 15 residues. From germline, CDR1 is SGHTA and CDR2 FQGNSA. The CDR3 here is CASSRRWSGQETQYF. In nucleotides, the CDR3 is TGTGCCAGCAGCCGCCGGTGGAGCGGGCAAGAGACCCAGTACTTC.

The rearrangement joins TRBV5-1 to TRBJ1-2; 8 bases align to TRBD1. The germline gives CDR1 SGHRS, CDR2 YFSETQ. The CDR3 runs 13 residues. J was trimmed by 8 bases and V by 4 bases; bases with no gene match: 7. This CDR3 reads CASSPTGGDGYTF. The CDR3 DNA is TGCGCCAGCAGCCCAACAGGGGGGGACGGCTACACCTTC.

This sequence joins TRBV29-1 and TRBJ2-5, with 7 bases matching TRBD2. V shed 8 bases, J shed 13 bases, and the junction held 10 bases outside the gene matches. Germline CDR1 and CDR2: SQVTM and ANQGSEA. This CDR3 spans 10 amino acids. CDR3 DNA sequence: TGCAGCACGGGGGGTACGGGCGTGTACTTC. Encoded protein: CSTGGTGVYF.

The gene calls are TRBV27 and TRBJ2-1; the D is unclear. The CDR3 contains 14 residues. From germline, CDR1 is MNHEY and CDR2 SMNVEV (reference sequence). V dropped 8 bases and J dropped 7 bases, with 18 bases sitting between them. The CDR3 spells CASERQGMKNEQFF. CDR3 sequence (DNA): TGTGCCAGCGAAAGGCAAGGGATGAAGAATGAGCAGTTCTTC.

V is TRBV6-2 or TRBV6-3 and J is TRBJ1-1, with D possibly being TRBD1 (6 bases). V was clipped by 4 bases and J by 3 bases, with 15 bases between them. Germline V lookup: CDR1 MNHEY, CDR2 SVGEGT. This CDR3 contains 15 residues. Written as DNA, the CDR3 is TGTGCCAGCAGTTCAGGACAGCTCGGGGACACTGAAGCTTTCTTT. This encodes CASSSGQLGDTEAFF.

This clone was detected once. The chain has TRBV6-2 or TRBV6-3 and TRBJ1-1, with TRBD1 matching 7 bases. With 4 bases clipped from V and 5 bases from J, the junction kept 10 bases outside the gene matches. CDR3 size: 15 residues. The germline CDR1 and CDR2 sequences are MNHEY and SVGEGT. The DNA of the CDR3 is TGTGCCAGCAGTTCCAGGCCCGACAGGGAGACTGAAGCTTTCTTT. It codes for CASSSRPDRETEAFF.

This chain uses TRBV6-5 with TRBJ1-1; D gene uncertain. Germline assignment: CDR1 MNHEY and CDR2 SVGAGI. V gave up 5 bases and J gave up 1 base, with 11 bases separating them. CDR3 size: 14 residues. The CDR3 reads CASSRPEGNTEAFF. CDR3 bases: TGTGCCAGCAGTCGACCGGAGGGGAACACTGAAGCTTTCTTT.

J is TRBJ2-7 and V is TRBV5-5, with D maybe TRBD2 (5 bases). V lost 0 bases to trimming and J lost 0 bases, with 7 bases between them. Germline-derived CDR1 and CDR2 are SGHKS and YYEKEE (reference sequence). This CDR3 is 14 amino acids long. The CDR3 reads CASSLGGLSYEQYF. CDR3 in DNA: TGTGCCAGCAGCTTGGGAGGGCTCTCCTACGAGCAGTACTTC.

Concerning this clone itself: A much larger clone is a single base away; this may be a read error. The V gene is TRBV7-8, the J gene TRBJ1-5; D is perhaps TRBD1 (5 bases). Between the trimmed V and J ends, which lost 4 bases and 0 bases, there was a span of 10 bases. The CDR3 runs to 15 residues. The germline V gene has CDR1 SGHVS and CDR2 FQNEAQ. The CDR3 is CASSSDSYSNQPQHF. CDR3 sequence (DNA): TGTGCCAGCAGCTCCGACAGTTATAGCAATCAGCCCCAGCATTTT.